The clone carrying this TCR beta chain showed up just a few times. What it binds is unknown. Germline CDR1 and CDR2: SNHLY and FYNNEI. Trimming pared 0 bases from V and 0 bases from J, leaving 8 bases between. The CDR3 is 15 amino acids. This specimen comes from a study of shared clonotypes between healthy human individuals. Study conclusions and caveats: Rarefaction analysis demonstrated incomplete sorted-subset sequencing notwithstanding large depth. Roughly 5% of naive CD4 clonotypes were shared across several donors.

Using immunoSEQ multiplex PCR, the repertoire was profiled, and TCRdb retains in-frame clones only, with some absent. The sample has some 660,000 clones; roughly 73% are singletons. Source material: memory CD4+ T cells sorted from blood. Subset noted: CD45RA-negative fraction. The source is a woman between 25 and 40 years old in good health. This chain links TRBV2 with TRBJ1-1; a possible D gene is TRBD1 (5 bases). CDR3 protein: CASSEAGGMNTEAFF. In DNA form, the CDR3 reads TGTGCCAGCAGTGAAGCGGGGGGTATGAACACTGAAGCTTTCTTT.